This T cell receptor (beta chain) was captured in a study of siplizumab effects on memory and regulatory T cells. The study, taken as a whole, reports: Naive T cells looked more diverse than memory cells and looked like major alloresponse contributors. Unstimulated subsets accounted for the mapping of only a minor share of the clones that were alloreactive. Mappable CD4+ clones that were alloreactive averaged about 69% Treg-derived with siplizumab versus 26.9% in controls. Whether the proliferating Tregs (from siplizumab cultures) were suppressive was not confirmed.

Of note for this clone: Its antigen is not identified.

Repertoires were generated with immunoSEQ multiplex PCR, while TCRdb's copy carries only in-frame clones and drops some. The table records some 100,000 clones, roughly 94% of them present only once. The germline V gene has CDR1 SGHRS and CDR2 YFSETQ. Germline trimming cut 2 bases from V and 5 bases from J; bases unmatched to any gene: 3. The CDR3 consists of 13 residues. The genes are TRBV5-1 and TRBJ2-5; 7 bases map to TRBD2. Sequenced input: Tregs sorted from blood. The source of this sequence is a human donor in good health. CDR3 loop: CASSFRAGETQYF. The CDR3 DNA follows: TGCGCCAGCAGCTTCCGAGCGGGGGAGACCCAGTACTTC.